These 23 T cell receptor beta chains originate from one sample sequenced in a study of identifying expanded T cells in peripheral blood. Produced via immunoSEQ multiplex PCR; TCRdb's table is partial and in-frame only. The sample lists roughly 86,000 clones; 85% were seen once. The sample consisted of blood. The receptors stem from a person between 18 and 75 years old in good health.

The chain combines TRBV25-1 with TRBJ1-2; D is unresolved. The germline V gene encodes CDR1 MGHDK and CDR2 SYGVNS. The CDR3 contains 14 residues. The V end was cut by 8 bases, the J end by 0 bases, with 13 bases between. The CDR3, as DNA: TGTGCCAGCGGGATGGGCACTCCTAACTATGGCTACACCTTC. Translating it yields CASGMGTPNYGYTF.

This clone was seen a handful of times. The V and J genes are TRBV6-1 and TRBJ1-5, with 10 bases identical to TRBD1. With V trimmed by 5 bases and J by 4 bases, 5 bases remained unmatched. CDR3 length equals 15 residues. Germline values: CDR1 MNHNS, CDR2 SASEGT. CDR3 protein: CASSLDRGHNQPQHF. In DNA, the CDR3 is TGTGCCAGCAGTCTAGACAGGGGGCATAATCAGCCCCAGCATTTT.

This clone was detected a few times. J is TRBJ1-2 and V is TRBV29-1; no clear D. Trimming took off 0 bases at V and 8 bases at J, with 7 bases between the two ends. CDR3 length equals 11 residues. Germline V lookup: CDR1 SQVTM, CDR2 ANQGSEA. CDR3 nucleotide sequence: TGCAGCGTTGAAGATTACGGGGGCTACACCTTC. This translates into CSVEDYGGYTF.

This clone was recorded only once. The rearrangement joins TRBV6-5 to TRBJ1-6; D uncertain. The CDR3 is made up of 13 amino acids. Germline CDR1 and CDR2: MNHEY and SVGAGI. The V gene lost 0 bases and the J gene lost 11 bases, with 8 bases spanning the gap. CDR3 DNA sequence: TGTGCCAGCAGTTACTCTCCTCGGACACCCCTCCACTTT. It specifies CASSYSPRTPLHF.

The V gene is TRBV19, the J gene TRBJ2-1; D unresolved. CDR1 and CDR2 from the germline V gene are LNHDA and SQIVND (reference sequence). V was trimmed by 3 bases and J by 1 base, leaving 13 bases between them. The CDR3 has 16 amino acids. Written as DNA, the CDR3 is TGTGCCAGTAGTATGGGTGGTACTGGGTCCTACAATGAGCAGTTCTTC. Its protein is CASSMGGTGSYNEQFF.

The chain links TRBV19 to TRBJ1-2, with D possibly TRBD1 on 6 matching bases. The germline gives CDR1 LNHDA, CDR2 SQIVND (reference sequence). This CDR3 region has 15 residues. V lost 2 bases to trimming and J lost 8 bases, with 18 bases between them. The DNA of the CDR3 is TGTGCCAGTAGTATACCCACCCCGGGGGCCGGGGGCTACACCTTC. Its translation is CASSIPTPGAGGYTF.

The chain links TRBV5-1 to TRBJ1-2, with 9 bases identical to TRBD1. The CDR3 is 15 residues long. V was pared by 3 bases and J by 4 bases, with 7 bases of the junction left unmatched. Per germline, CDR1 SGHRS and CDR2 YFSETQ. CDR3 sequence: CASSSGTGRAYGYTF. The CDR3 coding sequence is TGCGCCAGCAGCTCCGGGACAGGGAGAGCCTATGGCTACACCTTC.

V and J are TRBV7-3 and TRBJ2-3, with D unclear. The CDR3 consists of 16 residues. Trimming removed 1 base from V and 0 bases from J, with 11 bases in between. CDR1 and CDR2 (germline): SGHTA, FQGTGA. CDR3 DNA: TGTGCCAGCAGCTTAAGGATAGCTCCGAGCACAGATACGCAGTATTTT. Protein product: CASSLRIAPSTDTQYF. The full variable domain, rest sourced from reference TRBV7-3 and TRBJ2-3, is GAGVSQTPSNKVTEKGKYVELRCDPISGHTALYWYRQSLGQGPEFLIYFQGTGAADDSGLPNDRFFAVRPEGSVSTLKIQRTERGDSAVYLCASSLRIAPSTDTQYFGPGTRLTVL.

V usage is TRBV10-3 and J usage is TRBJ1-2; D unclear. Trimming pared 10 bases from V and 5 bases from J, leaving 20 bases between. Germline V lookup: CDR1 ENHRY, CDR2 SYGVKD. The CDR3 extends over 14 amino acids. DNA for the CDR3: TGTGCCAGCAGGAGGGATATTTCGGGTTATGGCTACACCTTC. Amino acids: CASRRDISGYGYTF.

The table lists this clone with a few counts. V is TRBV4-1 and J is TRBJ2-5; no clear D. The V gene lost 3 bases and the J gene lost 5 bases, with 4 bases spanning the gap. The V gene's germline CDR1 is MGHRA and CDR2 YSYEKL. This CDR3 is built from 11 residues. The CDR3 coding sequence is TGCGCCAGCAGCCATCGGGAGACCCAGTACTTC. It codes for CASSHRETQYF.

The chain employs TRBV15 and TRBJ2-5; D assignment may be TRBD1 or TRBD2 (5 bases each). The CDR3 loop spans 13 amino acids. Germline V lookup: CDR1 LNHNV, CDR2 YYDKDF (reference sequence). The V end was cut by 9 bases, the J end by 4 bases, with 15 bases between. The CDR3 loop is CATRGPGVETQYF. CDR3 nucleotide sequence: TGTGCCACAAGGGGCCCCGGGGTAGAGACCCAGTACTTC.

This chain joins TRBV6-1 and TRBJ2-1; 8 bases agree with TRBD2. Germline V gives CDR1 MNHNS, CDR2 SASEGT. V shed 4 bases and J 5 bases; nucleotides not matched to a gene: 13. CDR3 length: 17 amino acids. CDR3: CASSARVAGFSNNEQFF. The CDR3 bases are TGTGCCAGCAGTGCCAGGGTAGCGGGGTTCTCGAACAATGAGCAGTTCTTC.

The table lists this clone with a few counts. This rearrangement joins TRBV29-1 to TRBJ2-5; unclear D gene. The length of the CDR3 is 9 residues. The ends were cut back, 4 bases at V and 4 bases at J, with 1 base in the middle. The germline gives CDR1 SQVTM, CDR2 ANQGSEA. CDR3 coding DNA: TGCAGCGTTGGAGAGACCCAGTACTTC. Protein sequence: CSVGETQYF. Full variable domain (rest looked up from reference TRBV29-1 and TRBJ2-5): SAVISQKPSRDICQRGTSLTIQCQVDSQVTMMFWYRQQPGQSLTLIATANQGSEATYESGFVIDKFPISRPNLTFSTLTVSNMSPEDSSIYLCSVGETQYFGPGTRLLVL.

CDR3 loop: CASSYRDEAFF. CDR3 in DNA: TGTGCCAGCAGTTACAGGGATGAAGCTTTCTTT. The chain couples TRBV6-6 to TRBJ1-1; D remains unclear. The CDR3 has 11 amino acids. V was clipped by 2 bases and J by 7 bases, with 5 bases between them. Germline CDR1 reads MNHNY; CDR2 reads SVGAGI (reference sequence).

About this clone: Germline is not matched at one junction end, which may reflect a read error. The V call is TRBV25-1, the J call TRBJ2-3; weak D call: TRBD1 (5 bases). Per the germline V gene, CDR1 is MGHDK and CDR2 is SYGVNS. CDR3 length: 12 amino acids. The CDR3: CASSEKTDTQYF. CDR3 DNA sequence: TGTGCCAGCAGCGAAAAGACAGACACGCAGTATTTT.

This clone has just a few counts. The chain combines TRBV11-3 with TRBJ2-6, with D unresolved. CDR1 and CDR2 from the germline V gene are SGHNT and YENEEA. V dropped 2 bases and J dropped 0 bases, with 11 bases sitting between them. This CDR3 has 17 amino acids. CDR3 sequence (DNA): TGTGCCAGCAGCTTACGGCCATTTCTCTCTGGGGCCAACGTCCTGACTTTC. Its protein product is CASSLRPFLSGANVLTF.

The chain uses TRBV6-5 and TRBJ2-7, with D unresolved. Germline values: CDR1 MNHEY, CDR2 SVGAGI. V was pared by 8 bases and J by 3 bases, with 8 bases between. The CDR3 sequence is 11 residues long. The CDR3 loop reads CASGFGYEQYF. In nucleotides, the CDR3 is TGTGCCAGCGGTTTTGGCTACGAGCAGTACTTC.

This clone was seen a few times. V gene TRBV7-9 combines with J gene TRBJ2-7; no definite D call. The germline CDR1 and CDR2 sequences are SEHNR and FQNEAQ (reference sequence). The V gene lost 0 bases and the J gene lost 0 bases, with 9 bases spanning the gap. This CDR3 spans 15 amino acids. The CDR3 loop is CASSLAHGSSYEQYF. In nucleotides, the CDR3 is TGTGCCAGCAGCTTAGCGCACGGCAGCTCCTACGAGCAGTACTTC.

V and J are TRBV7-9 and TRBJ1-5; D is perhaps TRBD1 (5 bases). CDR1 is SEHNR and CDR2 is FQNEAQ in the germline V gene (reference sequence). Trimming cost V 1 base and J 0 bases, with 19 bases left between them. The length of the CDR3 is 19 residues. The CDR3, as DNA: TGTGCCAGCAGCTTAGGTTGGGGGGGAACGGGGTATAGCAATCAGCCCCAGCATTTT. It specifies CASSLGWGGTGYSNQPQHF.

The chain recombines TRBV9 with TRBJ2-1; 9 bases are shared with TRBD1. Germline V gives CDR1 SGDLS, CDR2 YYNGEE. Trimming at V came to 6 bases and at J to 3 bases, leaving 10 bases not matched to a gene. This CDR3 spans 16 amino acids. As DNA, the CDR3 is TGTGCCAGCACCCCGGAGGGACAGGGATTCTACAATGAGCAGTTCTTC. It specifies CASTPEGQGFYNEQFF.

This chain connects TRBV27 to TRBJ1-1; D not resolved. Trimming shortened V by 5 bases and J by 2 bases, and 9 bases separated the two germline ends. This CDR3 contains 13 residues. The germline V gene has CDR1 MNHEY and CDR2 SMNVEV (reference sequence). The CDR3 is CASSPQRNTEAFF. CDR3 DNA sequence: TGTGCCAGCAGTCCCCAAAGAAACACTGAAGCTTTCTTT.

This chain links TRBV7-7 with TRBJ1-1, with D unclear. Germline CDR1 is SSHAT and CDR2 is FNYEAQ (reference sequence). This CDR3 has 12 residues. DNA of the CDR3: TGTGCAGTGAGGGATCTGAACACTGAAGCTTTCTTT. It codes for CAVRDLNTEAFF.

This rearrangement joins TRBV5-1 to TRBJ2-7; 8 bases map to TRBD2. CDR3 length: 16 residues. V shed 3 bases, J shed 3 bases, and the junction held 11 bases outside the gene matches. Germline V CDR1 and CDR2: SGHRS, YFSETQ. The CDR3 reads CASSSRQAGAIYEQYF. The CDR3, as DNA: TGCGCCAGCAGCTCGCGGCAAGCGGGGGCGATCTACGAGCAGTACTTC.